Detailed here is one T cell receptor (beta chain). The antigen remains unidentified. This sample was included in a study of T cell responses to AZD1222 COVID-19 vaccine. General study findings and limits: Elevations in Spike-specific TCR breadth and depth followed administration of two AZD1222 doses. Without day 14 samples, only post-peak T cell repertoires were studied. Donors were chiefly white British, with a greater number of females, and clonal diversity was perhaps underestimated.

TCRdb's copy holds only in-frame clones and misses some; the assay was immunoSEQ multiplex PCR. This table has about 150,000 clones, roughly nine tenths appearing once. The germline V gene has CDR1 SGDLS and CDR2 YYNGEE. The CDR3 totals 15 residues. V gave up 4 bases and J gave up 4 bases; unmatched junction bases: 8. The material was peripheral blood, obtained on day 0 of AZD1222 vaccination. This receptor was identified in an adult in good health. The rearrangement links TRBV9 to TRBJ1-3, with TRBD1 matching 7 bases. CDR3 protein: CASSPRGTEGNTIYF. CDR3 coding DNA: TGTGCCAGCAGCCCACGAGGGACAGAAGGAAACACCATATATTTT.